Included here is one T cell receptor beta chain sequence, with context. Per the study methods: Reference gene primers were amplified, and this amplification served to estimate nucleated cell counts. The protocol was immunoSEQ multiplex PCR, while the TCRdb copy is restricted to in-frame clones and leaves out a portion. V, J and clone size reflect that table, while D and trimming were determined from the DNA. This table has 60,000 to 85,000 clones, 65% to 90% appearing once. This sample was included in a study of blood T cell repertoires in COVID-19. On the study more broadly: Sample material is recorded as cDNA or gDNA derived from T cells, B-cell-depleted T cells, or PBMCs.

The CDR3 covers 14 residues. Germline loops: CDR1 MNHEY, CDR2 SMNVEV (reference sequence). Trimming stripped 3 bases from V and 0 bases from J, with 9 bases between. The chain couples TRBV27 to TRBJ2-7, with a tentative D call TRBD1 (5 bases). The sequence was obtained from a man aged 80 or over with acute or convalescent COVID-19. The sequenced material came from peripheral blood. DNA of the CDR3: TGTGCCAGCAGTTTGCAGGGCAGCTCCTACGAGCAGTACTTC. Translation gives CASSLQGSSYEQYF.